One sample yielded the 22 T cell receptor beta chains listed below, sequenced in a study of cytomegalovirus exposure and HLA in healthy donors. The PCR contained 60 Vbeta and 13 Jbeta primers. Libraries were prepared by immunoSEQ multiplex PCR; TCRdb keeps only in-frame clonotypes and omits some of them. The table includes 150,000 or so clones, approximately 80% detected once. The source material was PBMCs. Receptors were obtained from a woman between 35 and 50 years old in good health and CMV-seronegative.

V gene TRBV10-3 combines with J gene TRBJ2-6, with D possibly matching TRBD1 (8 bases). The V end was cut by 6 bases, the J end by 1 base, with 22 bases between. In germline, CDR1 is ENHRY, CDR2 SYGVKD. There are 19 residues in the CDR3. The chain's CDR3 is CAIRNTGGGPSSGANVLTF. The CDR3 DNA sequence: TGTGCCATCAGGAACACAGGGGGGGGCCCCTCTTCTGGGGCCAACGTCCTGACTTTC.

The chain recombines TRBV19 with TRBJ1-1; 9 nucleotides line up with TRBD1. V shed 11 bases and J 1 base; nucleotides not matched to a gene: 20. CDR3 length equals 18 residues. Germline-derived CDR1 and CDR2 are LNHDA and SQIVND (reference sequence). In DNA, the CDR3 is TGTGCCTCCCAACGCAACGGCCAGGCGACAGGGGGGAACACTGAAGCTTTCTTT. Amino acid sequence: CASQRNGQATGGNTEAFF. The full variable domain, rest sourced from reference TRBV19 and TRBJ1-1, is DGGITQSPKYLFRKEGQNVTLSCEQNLNHDAMYWYRQDPGQGLRLIYYSQIVNDFQKGDIAEGYSVSREKKESFPLTVTSAQKNPTAFYLCASQRNGQATGGNTEAFFGQGTRLTVV.

The chain employs TRBV6-7 and TRBJ2-7; 8 nucleotides agree with TRBD1. TRBV6-7 is classed as an ORF, of uncertain function. V was clipped by 4 bases and J by 5 bases; unmatched bases: 7. This CDR3 contains 14 residues. The CDR3 nucleotides read TGTGCCAGCAGTTCTACGGACAGGGCCGACGAGCAGTACTTC. Its protein is CASSSTDRADEQYF.

The chain carries TRBV27 and TRBJ2-2, with no clear D. From germline, CDR1 is MNHEY and CDR2 SMNVEV (reference sequence). Trimming stripped 5 bases from V and 0 bases from J, with 10 bases between. This CDR3 spans 15 amino acids. The CDR3 region is CASSQGATNTGELFF. The CDR3 DNA reads TGTGCCAGCAGTCAAGGAGCTACGAACACCGGGGAGCTGTTTTTT.

The rearrangement uses TRBV6-1 and TRBJ2-7; possibly TRBD1 for D (6 bases). The germline CDR1 and CDR2 sequences are MNHNS and SASEGT. V dropped 3 bases and J dropped 2 bases, with 20 bases sitting between them. The CDR3 runs to 17 residues. CDR3 sequence (DNA): TGTGCCAGCAGTGAGATCTGGACAGAGGCCGCCCCCTACGAGCAGTACTTC. Amino acid sequence: CASSEIWTEAAPYEQYF.

This rearrangement joins TRBV28 to TRBJ1-6; D remains ambiguous. V lost 1 base and J 9 bases, leaving 13 bases between the germline ends. The CDR3 consists of 15 residues. Looked up from germline, CDR1 is MDHEN and CDR2 is SYDVKM. The DNA for the CDR3 is TGTGCCAGCAGTTTATCAGGCGTGGGAGCTTCACCCCTCCACTTT. This sequence encodes CASSLSGVGASPLHF.

The chain joins TRBV5-1 to TRBJ2-7; 7 nucleotides align to TRBD2. Germline V gene sequence: CDR1 SGHRS, CDR2 YFSETQ. The CDR3 sequence is 16 residues long. V was clipped by 1 base and J by 3 bases; unmatched bases: 10. The CDR3 sequence is CASSLSGGSRNYEQYF. Written as DNA, the CDR3 is TGCGCCAGCAGCTTGAGTGGCGGGAGCAGGAACTACGAGCAGTACTTC.

This clone was counted between two and nine times. DNA for the CDR3: TGTGCCAGCAGCTTGAGAGGATCCCATCAGCCCCAGCATTTT. It translates to CASSLRGSHQPQHF. The chain combines TRBV5-6 with TRBJ1-5; D gene unclear. The germline gives CDR1 SGHDT, CDR2 YYEEEE. V was trimmed by 1 base and J by 5 bases, leaving 10 bases between them. The CDR3 runs to 14 residues. The whole variable domain, filled in from reference TRBV5-6 and TRBJ1-5, reads DAGVTQSPTHLIKTRGQQVTLRCSPKSGHDTVSWYQQALGQGPQFIFQYYEEEERQRGNFPDRFSGHQFPNYSSELNVNALLLGDSALYLCASSLRGSHQPQHFGDGTRLSIL.

The gene calls are TRBV2 and TRBJ1-2, with D uncertain. Germline CDR1 SNHLY, CDR2 FYNNEI. The CDR3 covers 12 residues. V lost 5 bases, J lost 2 bases, and 6 bases lay in between. CDR3 in amino acids: CASSSGNYGYTF. CDR3 DNA sequence: TGTGCCAGCAGTAGCGGGAACTATGGCTACACCTTC.

The chain couples TRBV9 to TRBJ1-2; D may be TRBD1 (5 bases). Germline V gene sequence: CDR1 SGDLS, CDR2 YYNGEE. CDR3 size: 14 residues. Trimming removed 3 bases from V and 2 bases from J, with 11 bases in between. CDR3 loop: CASSARGFNYGYTF. The CDR3 nucleotides are TGTGCCAGCAGCGCACGGGGGTTCAACTATGGCTACACCTTC.

J is TRBJ2-2 and V is TRBV5-1; 8 positions agree with TRBD1. The junction had 5 bases not matched to a gene; V was cut back by 4 bases and J by 0 bases. This CDR3 has 16 amino acids. The V gene's germline CDR1 is SGHRS and CDR2 YFSETQ. CDR3 nucleotide sequence: TGCGCCAGCAGCCAAATGACAGGGGCGAACACCGGGGAGCTGTTTTTT. It encodes CASSQMTGANTGELFF.

The chain links TRBV4-2 to TRBJ1-5; D remains ambiguous. Trimming shortened V by 4 bases and J by 4 bases, and 17 bases separated the two germline ends. Germline V gene sequence: CDR1 LGHNA, CDR2 YNFKEQ. The CDR3 is 16 amino acids. CDR3 nucleotide sequence: TGTGCCAGCAGCCCCACACCGGGAGACGCGAATCAGCCCCAGCATTTT. This gives the protein CASSPTPGDANQPQHF.

This clone was observed once. This sequence joins TRBV15 and TRBJ2-7, with D maybe TRBD1 (5 bases). Trimming left V 0 bases short and J 5 bases short, with 17 bases between. CDR1 and CDR2 from the germline V gene are LNHNV and YYDKDF (reference sequence). CDR3 size: 16 residues. DNA for the CDR3: TGTGCCACCAGCAGAGATCGTTGGCAGGGTGCGGACGAGCAGTACTTC. Residues: CATSRDRWQGADEQYF.

The V call is TRBV28, the J call TRBJ1-1; TRBD1 is a possible D gene (5 bases). CDR1 and CDR2 from the germline V gene are MDHEN and SYDVKM. V was pared by 5 bases and J by 4 bases, with 17 bases between. This CDR3 has 15 amino acids. The CDR3 protein is CASSTPAGGFTEAFF. DNA of the CDR3: TGTGCCAGCAGTACCCCGGCGGGGGGTTTCACTGAAGCTTTCTTT.

The chain couples TRBV2 to TRBJ1-1, with a tentative D call TRBD1 (6 bases). Between the trimmed V and J ends, which lost 0 bases and 9 bases, there was a span of 11 bases. The V gene's germline CDR1 is SNHLY and CDR2 FYNNEI. CDR3 size: 13 residues. The CDR3 DNA sequence: TGTGCCAGCAGTGAAGCGTGGGGGCGGAAAGCTTTCTTT. As protein: CASSEAWGRKAFF.

The chain employs TRBV11-2 and TRBJ2-7; D unclear. Looked up from germline, CDR1 is SGHAT and CDR2 is FQNNGV. V lost 0 bases, J lost 5 bases, and 8 bases lay in between. The CDR3 consists of 13 residues. The CDR3 is CASSLDRRDEQYF. DNA of the CDR3: TGTGCCAGCAGCTTAGATAGAAGAGACGAGCAGTACTTC.

This clone has more than one count but fewer than ten. J is TRBJ2-7 and V is TRBV6-5; 7 bases line up with TRBD2. This CDR3 has 15 amino acids. Germline CDR1 is MNHEY and CDR2 is SVGAGI. Unmatched junction bases numbered 6, after V lost 0 bases and J lost 4 bases. CDR3: CASSYSGGLGYEQYF. CDR3 bases: TGTGCCAGCAGTTACTCCGGGGGGTTGGGGTACGAGCAGTACTTC.

The V gene is TRBV27, the J gene TRBJ2-7; 11 nucleotides match TRBD2. The CDR3 is 15 residues long. From germline, CDR1 is MNHEY and CDR2 SMNVEV (reference sequence). Trimming removed 5 bases from V and 2 bases from J; junction bases left unmatched: 5. CDR3 amino acids: CASSIIAGGTYEQYF. CDR3 bases: TGTGCCAGCAGTATAATAGCGGGAGGGACCTACGAGCAGTACTTC.

The rearrangement joins TRBV5-1 to TRBJ2-3; a weak D match, TRBD1 (6 bases). Germline V gene data show CDR1 as SGHRS and CDR2 as YFSETQ. Deletions cut 2 bases from V and 4 bases from J, with 8 bases between. This CDR3 is built from 13 residues. In DNA form, the CDR3 reads TGCGCCAGCAGCTTTGAGGGGGCAGATACGCAGTATTTT. Its protein is CASSFEGADTQYF. The entire variable domain, with the rest obtained from reference TRBV5-1 and TRBJ2-3, is as follows: KAGVTQTPRYLIKTRGQQVTLSCSPISGHRSVSWYQQTPGQGLQFLFEYFSETQRNKGNFPGRFSGRQFSNSRSEMNVSTLELGDSALYLCASSFEGADTQYFGPGTRLTVL.

The chain recombines TRBV7-9 with TRBJ2-5; D possibly corresponds to TRBD1 (5 bases). The length of the CDR3 is 14 residues. In germline, CDR1 is SEHNR, CDR2 FQNEAQ (reference sequence). V was clipped by 5 bases and J by 4 bases, with 14 bases between them. Written as DNA, the CDR3 is TGTGCCAGCAGCGTTACGCAGGGATCAGAGACCCAGTACTTC. This encodes CASSVTQGSETQYF.

The chain carries TRBV11-3 and TRBJ2-7; possibly TRBD1 for D (6 bases). The ends were cut back, 1 base at V and 7 bases at J, with 14 bases in the middle. The germline V gene has CDR1 SGHNT and CDR2 YENEEA. CDR3 length: 14 residues. This CDR3 reads CASSLGWGRKEQYF. CDR3 in DNA: TGTGCCAGCAGCTTAGGGTGGGGGCGGAAAGAGCAGTACTTC.

This sequence joins TRBV11-3 and TRBJ2-7; 8 positions agree with TRBD1. V shed 4 bases, J shed 2 bases, and the junction held 4 bases outside the gene matches. CDR1 is SGHNT, CDR2 YENEEA, per germline. The CDR3 spans 14 residues. CDR3: CASSSRTGTYEQYF. The DNA for the CDR3 is TGTGCCAGCAGCTCCCGGACAGGGACCTACGAGCAGTACTTC. Combining the CDR3 with reference TRBV11-3 and TRBJ2-7 gives the whole variable domain EAGVVQSPRYKIIEKKQPVAFWCNPISGHNTLYWYLQNLGQGPELLIRYENEEAVDDSQLPKDRFSAERLKGVDSTLKIQPAELGDSAVYLCASSSRTGTYEQYFGPGTRLTVT.